These 9 T cell receptor beta chains originate from one sample sequenced in a study of blood T cell repertoires in COVID-19 (dated by TCRdb to 2019 to 2021). Library method: the immunoSEQ multiplex PCR assay. The immuneACCESS repertoire file appears here via TCRdb, limited to in-frame rearrangements. These files lack a portion of the clones; in checked studies, under half of the deficit traces to unresolved V genes, and the cause of the others is not known. The sample yields some 270,000 clones; about 90% were counted once. The top ten clonotypes cover around 3.1% of the sample. Sequences were obtained from PBMCs or T cells enriched from blood (not recorded which). All receptors come from a woman aged 40 to 55 who had been exposed to COVID-19.

The chain uses TRBV5-1 and TRBJ2-3; no clear D gene. The CDR3 runs to 14 residues. Trimming stripped 0 bases from V and 0 bases from J, with 5 bases between. From germline, CDR1 is SGHRS and CDR2 YFSETQ. CDR3 nucleotides: TGCGCCAGCAGCTTGGACGGGAGCACAGATACGCAGTATTTT. The encoded protein is CASSLDGSTDTQYF.

The chain couples TRBV14 to TRBJ1-1; weak D call: TRBD1 (5 bases). V lost 1 base and J 13 bases, leaving 19 bases between the germline ends. The germline V gene encodes CDR1 SGHDN and CDR2 FVKESK. The CDR3 runs 14 residues. The DNA for the CDR3 is TGTGCCAGCAGCCAAGCGGACCTGCCCTTAAGGGGTTTCTTT. Protein product: CASSQADLPLRGFF.

This chain uses TRBV11-1 with TRBJ2-1; D is undetermined. Germline V CDR1 and CDR2: SGHAT, FQDESV (reference sequence). V was pared by 5 bases and J by 5 bases, with 10 bases between. The CDR3 totals 13 residues. CDR3 protein: CASSVTRDNEQFF. The DNA of the CDR3 is TGTGCCAGCAGCGTGACCCGGGACAATGAGCAGTTCTTC. Combining the CDR3 with reference TRBV11-1 and TRBJ2-1 gives the whole variable domain EAEVAQSPRYKITEKSQAVAFWCDPISGHATLYWYRQILGQGPELLVQFQDESVVDDSQLPKDRFSAERLKGVDSTLKIQPAELGDSAMYLCASSVTRDNEQFFGPGTRLTVL.

V and J are TRBV3-1 (or the pseudogene TRBV3-2) and TRBJ2-3; TRBD1 matches at 8 bases. CDR3 length: 17 residues. CDR1 is LGHDT and CDR2 is YNNKEL in the germline V gene (reference sequence). V shed 3 bases, J shed 0 bases, and the junction held 8 bases outside the gene matches. The CDR3 DNA reads TGTGCCAGCAGCCAGGGTAACAGGGGGATTAGCACAGATACGCAGTATTTT. It translates to CASSQGNRGISTDTQYF.

This chain links TRBV28 with TRBJ2-6; perhaps TRBD2 as D (5 bases). Looked up from germline, CDR1 is MDHEN and CDR2 is SYDVKM. The CDR3 runs 15 residues. V was trimmed by 4 bases and J by 6 bases, leaving 13 bases between them. CDR3 nucleotides: TGTGCCAGCAGTTCAGGACTTAACTCGGCCAACGTCCTGACTTTC. It yields the protein CASSSGLNSANVLTF.

The V gene is TRBV14, the J gene TRBJ1-1; D is perhaps TRBD1 (6 bases). CDR3 length: 15 amino acids. V dropped 0 bases and J dropped 5 bases, with 13 bases sitting between them. Per germline, CDR1 SGHDN and CDR2 FVKESK. CDR3 sequence: CASSQDWGGWTEAFF. In DNA form, the CDR3 reads TGTGCCAGCAGCCAAGATTGGGGGGGCTGGACTGAAGCTTTCTTT.

The chain combines TRBV14 with TRBJ1-4; no clear D. This CDR3 is built from 13 residues. The ends were cut back, 0 bases at V and 11 bases at J, with 10 bases in the middle. Germline loops: CDR1 SGHDN, CDR2 FVKESK. Here the CDR3 DNA reads TGTGCCAGCAGCCAAGATCGCAGTAATAAACTGTTTTTT. It is translated as CASSQDRSNKLFF. Filled out from reference TRBV14 and TRBJ1-4, the complete variable domain reads EAGVTQFPSHSVIEKGQTVTLRCDPISGHDNLYWYRRVMGKEIKFLLHFVKESKQDESGMPNNRFLAERTGGTYSTLKVQPAELEDSGVYFCASSQDRSNKLFFGSGTQLSVL.

The DNA for the CDR3 is TGTGCCAGCAGCGCCGGGACAACCTACGAGCAGTACGTC. It yields the protein CASSAGTTYEQYV. V and J are TRBV11-3 and TRBJ2-7, with D possibly TRBD1 on 6 matching bases. The CDR3 extends over 13 amino acids. CDR1 and CDR2 from the germline V gene are SGHNT and YENEEA. The V end was cut by 5 bases, the J end by 2 bases, with 10 bases between.

The chain carries TRBV5-4 and TRBJ1-2; D is unresolved. Germline CDR1 SGHNT, CDR2 YYREEE (reference sequence). The CDR3 runs to 13 residues. V was trimmed by 0 bases and J by 5 bases, leaving 8 bases between them. This chain's CDR3 is CASSLGQRYGYTF. CDR3 in DNA: TGTGCCAGCAGCTTGGGGCAGCGATATGGCTACACCTTC. The full variable domain, with the rest looked up from reference TRBV5-4 and TRBJ1-2, is ETGVTQSPTHLIKTRGQQVTLRCSSQSGHNTVSWYQQALGQGPQFIFQYYREEENGRGNFPPRFSGLQFPNYSSELNVNALELDDSALYLCASSLGQRYGYTFGSGTRLTVV.